This TCR beta chain stems from a study of identifying expanded T cells in peripheral blood. Study-wide findings and caveats: Over around two and four weeks, about 15 and 19 clones changed, versus around 1.2 between replicates. Variance in clone template counts between roughly two-week samples significantly increased with total template count across all healthy donors.

About this clone: The antigen remains unidentified.

Healthy donors had no documented immune events, such as infections, while sampled. The ends were cut back, 4 bases at V and 1 base at J, with 10 bases in the middle. The CDR3 has 14 amino acids. Germline CDR1 and CDR2: MNHNS and SASEGT. Clones were read by immunoSEQ multiplex PCR, and TCRdb kept only the in-frame ones, dropping some. The sample has about 86,000 clones, 80% to 90% seen once. Sequencing input: blood. This receptor was obtained from a person aged 18 to 75 in good health. V gene TRBV6-1 combines with J gene TRBJ1-2; D not resolved. The CDR3 spells CASSVSPFNYGYTF. CDR3 in DNA: TGTGCCAGCAGTGTATCTCCATTTAACTATGGCTACACCTTC.